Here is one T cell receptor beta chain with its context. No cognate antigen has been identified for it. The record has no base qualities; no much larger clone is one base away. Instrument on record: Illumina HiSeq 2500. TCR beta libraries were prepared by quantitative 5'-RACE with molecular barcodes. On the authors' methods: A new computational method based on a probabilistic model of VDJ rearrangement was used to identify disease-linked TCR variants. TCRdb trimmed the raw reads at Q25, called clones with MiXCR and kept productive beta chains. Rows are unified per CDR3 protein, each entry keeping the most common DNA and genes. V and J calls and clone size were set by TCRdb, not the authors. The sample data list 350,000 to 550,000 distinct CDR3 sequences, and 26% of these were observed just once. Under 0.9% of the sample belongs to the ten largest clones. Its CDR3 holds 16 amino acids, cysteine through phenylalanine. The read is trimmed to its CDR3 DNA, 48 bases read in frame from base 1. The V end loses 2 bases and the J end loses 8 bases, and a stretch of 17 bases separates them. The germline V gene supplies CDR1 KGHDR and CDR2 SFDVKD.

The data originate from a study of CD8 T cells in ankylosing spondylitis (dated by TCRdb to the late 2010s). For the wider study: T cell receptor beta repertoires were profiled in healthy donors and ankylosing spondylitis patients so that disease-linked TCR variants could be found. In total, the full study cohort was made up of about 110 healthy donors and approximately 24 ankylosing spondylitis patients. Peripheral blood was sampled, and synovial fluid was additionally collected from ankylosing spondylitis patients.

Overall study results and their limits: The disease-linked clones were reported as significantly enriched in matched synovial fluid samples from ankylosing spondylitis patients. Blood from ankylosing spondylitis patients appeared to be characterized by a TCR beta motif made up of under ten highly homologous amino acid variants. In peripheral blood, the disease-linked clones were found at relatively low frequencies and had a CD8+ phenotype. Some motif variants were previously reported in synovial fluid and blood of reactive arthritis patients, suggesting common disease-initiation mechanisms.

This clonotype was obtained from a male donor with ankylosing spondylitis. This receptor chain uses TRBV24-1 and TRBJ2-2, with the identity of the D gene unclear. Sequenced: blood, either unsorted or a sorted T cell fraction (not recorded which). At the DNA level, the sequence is TGTGCCACCAGTGATTACACCCCCGGGCCCCAAGGGGAGCTGTTTTTT. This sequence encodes CATSDYTPGPQGELFF.